This TCR beta chain was retrieved from a study of OX40 agonist ivuxolimab in advanced cancers. Overall study context: Anti-PD-1, anti-PD-L1 or anti-CTLA-4 therapy given earlier was allowed, and about 38% had some.

Notes on this clone: Its antigen is not identified.

General study points: Both blood CD4+ and CD8+ T cells showed clonal growth by week 6 at 0.1 to 3.0 mg/kg.

Patients were ineligible given autoimmune disease history or systemic immunosuppression. Sequencing used immunoSEQ multiplex PCR; TCRdb keeps in-frame clones, though not all of them. The repertoire holds around 36,000 clones, with more than 65% as singletons. V shed 6 bases and J 4 bases; nucleotides not matched to a gene: 1. The CDR3 contains 13 residues. From germline, CDR1 is WNHNN and CDR2 SYGVQD (reference sequence). V is TRBV10-1 and J is TRBJ2-5; TRBD1 aligns across 11 bases. This TCR was sampled from an adult with an advanced solid tumor such as melanoma, head and neck, liver or kidney cancer. Specimen: CD4+ or CD8+ T cells sorted from blood, collected in a trial of the OX40 agonist ivuxolimab. The CDR3 loop reads CASSGTGGETQYF. The DNA for the CDR3 is TGCGCCAGCAGCGGGACAGGGGGAGAGACCCAGTACTTC.